This T cell receptor (beta chain) was captured in a study of early T cells in non-severe SARS-CoV-2 infection. Study information: Sequencing of bulk RNA from unsorted whole blood was done, without chain pairing. Findings of the study overall: A preference for anti-spike CD8 responses marked VDJdb matching, which missed private and CD4 specificities.

In the case of this clonotype: The antigen is not known.

V lost 4 bases, J lost 8 bases, and 16 bases stayed unmatched. Germline V gene lookup returns CDR1 SGHTA and CDR2 FQGNSA. The CDR3 is 19 residues long. The library protocol tagged individual cDNA molecules with unique molecular identifiers. TCRdb independently ran MiXCR on the 5' RACE reads; one entry per CDR3 protein. The sample lists about 130,000 distinct CDR3 sequences, about 15% occurring once. The receptor comes from an adult who was a healthcare worker with PCR-confirmed SARS-CoV-2 infection or an uninfected control (not recorded which). The chain links TRBV7-2 to TRBJ2-1, with 14 bases lining up with TRBD2. Sequenced: whole blood. The DNA of the CDR3 is TGTGCCAGCAGCTCTTTCGCCTACAGACTAGCGGGGGGGGCCGATGAGCAGTTCTTC. This encodes CASSSFAYRLAGGADEQFF.